This TCR beta chain was sequenced for a study of shared clonotypes between healthy human individuals. Across the study: Each donor's CD8 memory used one plate, CD8 naive two, each CD4 subset three. Study-wide findings and caveats: Sampling included only blood; tissue repertoires likely differ. Clonotypes not shared had lower generation probabilities than those common to all four donors.

A note on this clone: Its antigen is undetermined.

Deep was the level at which the assay was run. The repertoire was sequenced with immunoSEQ multiplex PCR; TCRdb's copy has only in-frame clones and lacks some. This table holds roughly 590,000 clones, 95% to 96% found once. Terminally differentiated effector memory CD45RA+ cells were excluded from the naive CD8 cells, which were CD45RO-negative and positively selected for CCR7. The material sequenced was naive CD8+ T cells sorted from blood. This TCR came from a woman in her twenties or thirties in good health.

The CDR3 DNA is TGCAGCGCCCAGGGCAACACTGAAGCTTTCTTT. Translation: CSAQGNTEAFF. The chain uses TRBV29-1 and TRBJ1-1; D perhaps matches TRBD1 (5 bases). CDR3 length: 11 amino acids. Germline V gene data show CDR1 as SQVTM and CDR2 as ANQGSEA. V lost 7 bases to trimming and J lost 2 bases, with 8 bases between them. Supplemented by reference TRBV29-1 and TRBJ1-1, the full variable domain reads SAVISQKPSRDICQRGTSLTIQCQVDSQVTMMFWYRQQPGQSLTLIATANQGSEATYESGFVIDKFPISRPNLTFSTLTVSNMSPEDSSIYLCSAQGNTEAFFGQGTRLTVV.